Listed here are 25 T cell receptor beta chains from one sample, sequenced in a study of T cell responses to AZD1222 COVID-19 vaccine (dated by TCRdb to the early 2020s). The sample's time point label, decoded: baseline before first vaccination. Library generation was performed with the immunoSEQ multiplex PCR assay. Not all clones reach the TCRdb copy of this immuneACCESS table, which keeps in-frame sequences only. Checked studies attribute under half of the gap to unresolved V genes and leave the rest unexplained. Across this sample there are approximately 150,000 clones, with roughly nine tenths seen only once. The ten biggest clones cover 2.6% of the sample. Sequenced here: peripheral blood, sampled on day 0 of AZD1222 vaccination. The receptors were sampled from an adult in good health.

V gene TRBV28 combines with J gene TRBJ2-7, with 9 bases that match TRBD1. V was pared by 1 base and J by 9 bases, with 7 bases of the junction left unmatched. The CDR3 covers 14 residues. The germline V gene encodes CDR1 MDHEN and CDR2 SYDVKM. The CDR3 sequence is CASSLSRTGVAQYF. The CDR3 DNA follows: TGTGCCAGCAGTTTATCCCGGACAGGGGTTGCGCAGTACTTC.

The chain links TRBV2 to TRBJ2-7, with D perhaps TRBD2 (5 bases). This CDR3 contains 13 residues. V lost 5 bases and J 5 bases, leaving 13 bases between the germline ends. Germline values: CDR1 SNHLY, CDR2 FYNNEI. CDR3 bases: TGTGCCAGCAGTTGGGAGCCGGCCAACGAGCAGTACTTC. This gives the protein CASSWEPANEQYF.

This clone was seen a single time. This chain links TRBV29-1 with TRBJ2-7; D is possibly TRBD2 (5 bases). Germline loops: CDR1 SQVTM, CDR2 ANQGSEA. V lost 2 bases and J lost 3, with 8 bases in between. The CDR3 spans 12 residues. The CDR3 bases are TGCAGCGTTGAACTCCGGGACTACGAGCAGTACTTC. Translation: CSVELRDYEQYF.

The gene calls are TRBV30 and TRBJ1-4, with TRBD1 matching 8 bases. Germline CDR1 GTSNPN, CDR2 SVGIG (reference sequence). Unmatched junction bases numbered 8, after V lost 0 bases and J lost 2 bases. CDR3 size: 17 residues. This CDR3 is CAWSVARTGRTNEKLFF. DNA of the CDR3: TGTGCCTGGAGTGTAGCTCGGACAGGGCGGACTAATGAAAAACTGTTTTTT. The full variable domain, completed using reference TRBV30 and TRBJ1-4, is SQTIHQWPATLVQPVGSPLSLECTVEGTSNPNLYWYRQAAGRGLQLLFYSVGIGQISSEVPQNLSASRPQDRQFILSSKKLLLSDSGFYLCAWSVARTGRTNEKLFFGSGTQLSVL.

This chain uses TRBV19 with TRBJ2-7, with TRBD1 matching 7 bases. V gave up 2 bases and J gave up 6 bases; unmatched junction bases: 10. Germline CDR1 and CDR2: LNHDA and SQIVND (reference sequence). The CDR3 consists of 15 residues. CDR3 in DNA: TGTGCCAGTAGTATATCCCGGGACAGTGGAATCGAGCAGTACTTC. Protein sequence: CASSISRDSGIEQYF. Full variable domain (remainder filled in from reference TRBV19 and TRBJ2-7): DGGITQSPKYLFRKEGQNVTLSCEQNLNHDAMYWYRQDPGQGLRLIYYSQIVNDFQKGDIAEGYSVSREKKESFPLTVTSAQKNPTAFYLCASSISRDSGIEQYFGPGTRLTVT.

The chain combines TRBV5-1 with TRBJ2-5; TRBD1 is a possible D gene (6 bases). This CDR3 comprises 17 residues. Germline V CDR1 and CDR2: SGHRS, YFSETQ. With 1 base removed from V and 0 bases from J, the gap between germline ends came to 16 bases. The CDR3 sequence is CASSLNFGDKYQETQYF. CDR3 sequence (DNA): TGCGCCAGCAGCTTGAACTTTGGGGACAAGTACCAAGAGACCCAGTACTTC.

The V call is TRBV7-3, the J call TRBJ2-2, with D perhaps matching TRBD2 (5 bases). This CDR3 region has 14 residues. V shed 1 base and J shed 4 bases, with 7 bases lying between them. The germline V gene has CDR1 SGHTA and CDR2 FQGTGA. The CDR3 DNA sequence: TGTGCCAGCAGCTTAATCGGAGGCACCGGGGAGCTGTTTTTT. Translation gives CASSLIGGTGELFF.

The chain joins TRBV11-2 to TRBJ2-7; D remains ambiguous. Trimming cost V 5 bases and J 3 bases, with 11 bases left between them. The CDR3 contains 13 residues. Germline V gene sequence: CDR1 SGHAT, CDR2 FQNNGV. The CDR3 nucleotides are TGTGCCAGCAGCACCCGCCTAGTCTACGAGCAGTACTTC. The encoded protein is CASSTRLVYEQYF.

The V gene is TRBV7-8, the J gene TRBJ2-7, with TRBD1 identical over 7 bases. This CDR3 comprises 14 residues. V shed 1 base, J shed 5 bases, and the junction held 5 bases outside the gene matches. CDR1 and CDR2 (germline): SGHVS, FQNEAQ. CDR3 loop: CASSLGQGVNEQYF. CDR3 coding DNA: TGTGCCAGCAGCTTAGGGCAGGGGGTCAACGAGCAGTACTTC.

V and J are TRBV6-2 or TRBV6-3 and TRBJ1-1; D uncertain. This CDR3 spans 16 amino acids. Germline-derived CDR1 and CDR2 are MNHEY and SVGEGT. The V end lost 0 bases, the J end lost 3 bases, and 14 bases lay between the germline ends. This CDR3 is CASSYSMRGWDTEAFF. CDR3 sequence (DNA): TGTGCCAGCAGTTACTCGATGCGGGGATGGGACACTGAAGCTTTCTTT.

The chain employs TRBV5-1 and TRBJ2-1, with 10 bases identical to TRBD2. This CDR3 spans 17 amino acids. Germline CDR1 is SGHRS and CDR2 is YFSETQ. The ends lost 0 bases at V and 6 bases at J; junction bases unmatched: 9. The CDR3 coding sequence is TGCGCCAGCAGCTTGGACGGGCCTAGCGGGAGCCTCAATGAGCAGTTCTTC. It encodes CASSLDGPSGSLNEQFF. Filled out from reference TRBV5-1 and TRBJ2-1, the complete variable domain reads KAGVTQTPRYLIKTRGQQVTLSCSPISGHRSVSWYQQTPGQGLQFLFEYFSETQRNKGNFPGRFSGRQFSNSRSEMNVSTLELGDSALYLCASSLDGPSGSLNEQFFGPGTRLTVL.

This chain links TRBV29-1 with TRBJ2-1, with 7 bases aligning to TRBD2. The CDR3 extends over 13 amino acids. Trimming at V came to 4 bases and at J to 6 bases, leaving 6 bases not matched to a gene. The V gene's germline CDR1 is SQVTM and CDR2 ANQGSEA. CDR3 amino acids: CSVAGGSGNEQFF. The CDR3 DNA reads TGCAGCGTTGCCGGCGGGAGCGGCAATGAGCAGTTCTTC.

The chain uses TRBV2 and TRBJ2-4; the D is unclear. The CDR3 runs to 14 residues. V lost 7 bases to trimming and J lost 0 bases, with 10 bases between them. CDR1 SNHLY and CDR2 FYNNEI come from the germline V gene. The CDR3 nucleotides read TGTGCCAGCATTCAGGCTCTAGCCAAAAACATTCAGTACTTC. This codes for CASIQALAKNIQYF.

The V and J genes are TRBV4-2 and TRBJ1-2; 9 bases fit TRBD1. The CDR3 extends over 18 amino acids. CDR1 is LGHNA, CDR2 YNFKEQ, per germline. The V segment lost 0 bases and the J segment 0 bases; nucleotides outside the gene matches: 8. The CDR3 DNA follows: TGTGCCAGCAGCCAAGATTTGGGACAGGGTCAAGCTAACTATGGCTACACCTTC. Translated: CASSQDLGQGQANYGYTF.

This clone came up once. The CDR3 loop reads CASRPEVARTGSARGYTF. CDR3 nucleotide sequence: TGTGCCAGCCGTCCAGAGGTGGCAAGGACAGGATCGGCAAGGGGCTACACCTTC. This sequence joins TRBV27 and TRBJ1-2; 7 bases align to TRBD1. Germline lookup yields CDR1 MNHEY and CDR2 SMNVEV (reference sequence). The CDR3 loop spans 18 amino acids. V gave up 8 bases and J gave up 8 bases; unmatched junction bases: 26.

This chain links TRBV29-1 with TRBJ1-2; D uncertain. The V end was cut by 3 bases, the J end by 6 bases, with 8 bases between. From germline, CDR1 is SQVTM and CDR2 ANQGSEA. The CDR3 is 11 amino acids. In DNA form, the CDR3 reads TGCAGCGTTGATTCTTGGGATGGCTACACCTTC. Translation gives CSVDSWDGYTF.

This chain uses TRBV7-9 with TRBJ2-3, with a possible D match to TRBD2 (5 bases). The germline V and J ends were trimmed by 5 bases and 0 bases, with 24 bases remaining between them. The CDR3 loop spans 19 amino acids. Germline CDR1 and CDR2: SEHNR and FQNEAQ (reference sequence). CDR3 loop: CASSHDGLDPVTSTDTQYF. The CDR3 DNA sequence: TGTGCCAGCAGCCACGATGGACTCGATCCCGTAACTAGCACAGATACGCAGTATTTT.

V usage is TRBV2 and J usage is TRBJ2-2; 7 nucleotides match TRBD2. This CDR3 spans 14 amino acids. Germline CDR1 reads SNHLY; CDR2 reads FYNNEI. The J segment lost 5 bases and the V segment lost 8 bases, leaving 8 bases of the junction unmatched. CDR3 sequence reads: CASGRESITGELFF. The DNA for the CDR3 is TGTGCCAGCGGGCGGGAGTCAATTACCGGGGAGCTGTTTTTT.

The chain is built from TRBV19 and TRBJ2-3; no firm D call. V shed 4 bases and J shed 2 bases, with 13 bases lying between them. The CDR3 loop spans 15 amino acids. The V gene's germline CDR1 is LNHDA and CDR2 SQIVND (reference sequence). CDR3 sequence: CASSRAVPPTDTQYF. The CDR3 coding sequence is TGTGCCAGTAGTAGGGCGGTCCCTCCCACAGATACGCAGTATTTT.

The V call is TRBV7-9, the J call TRBJ1-1, with unresolved D. The CDR3 length is 15 residues. Germline V gene sequence: CDR1 SEHNR, CDR2 FQNEAQ (reference sequence). V gave up 1 base and J gave up 6 bases, with 15 bases separating them. CDR3: CASSLVLGSIAEAFF. In nucleotides, the CDR3 is TGTGCCAGCAGCTTAGTCCTGGGAAGTATCGCTGAAGCTTTCTTT.

The chain links TRBV19 to TRBJ2-2; 7 bases are shared with TRBD2. CDR1 is LNHDA, CDR2 SQIVND, per germline (reference sequence). The CDR3 is 15 residues long. The ends lost 3 bases at V and 5 bases at J; junction bases unmatched: 6. CDR3 sequence reads: CASSISSGRTGELFF. CDR3 bases: TGTGCCAGTAGTATCTCTAGCGGACGGACCGGGGAGCTGTTTTTT.

The chain joins TRBV5-5 to TRBJ1-2, with 7 bases aligning to TRBD1. Germline V gives CDR1 SGHKS, CDR2 YYEKEE (reference sequence). The junction had 5 bases not matched to a gene; V was cut back by 4 bases and J by 5 bases. CDR3 length: 13 amino acids. CDR3 in amino acids: CASSRQGQYGYTF. The CDR3 DNA sequence: TGTGCCAGCAGCCGACAGGGACAATATGGCTACACCTTC.

The chain has TRBV28 and TRBJ1-5, with a tentative D call TRBD1 (5 bases). The CDR3 extends over 18 amino acids. CDR1 is MDHEN and CDR2 is SYDVKM in the germline V gene. V gave up 10 bases and J gave up 0 bases, with 25 bases separating them. DNA of the CDR3: TGTGCCACCTCGAGAGGGGCGGAGGGGCTGGATAGCAATCAGCCCCAGCATTTT. It is translated as CATSRGAEGLDSNQPQHF.

In this sample, this clone turned up once. The CDR3 sequence is CASGQLDRVGLEQYF. The DNA of the CDR3 is TGTGCCAGCGGCCAATTGGACAGGGTTGGGCTCGAGCAGTACTTC. The chain links TRBV6-5 to TRBJ2-7; TRBD1 agrees at 8 bases. CDR1 and CDR2 (germline): MNHEY, SVGAGI. The J segment lost 6 bases and the V segment lost 8 bases, leaving 15 bases of the junction unmatched. CDR3 length: 15 residues.

The chain combines TRBV15 with TRBJ1-2; 10 nucleotides align to TRBD1. CDR3 length: 14 amino acids. Germline assignment: CDR1 LNHNV and CDR2 YYDKDF (reference sequence). V lost 8 bases, J lost 3 bases, and 6 bases stayed unmatched. The CDR3 coding sequence is TGTGCCACCCAACGGGACAGGGGAGACTATGGCTACACCTTC. It codes for CATQRDRGDYGYTF. Combining the CDR3 with reference TRBV15 and TRBJ1-2 gives the whole variable domain DAMVIQNPRYQVTQFGKPVTLSCSQTLNHNVMYWYQQKSSQAPKLLFHYYDKDFNNEADTPDNFQSRRPNTSFCFLDIRSPGLGDTAMYLCATQRDRGDYGYTFGSGTRLTVV.